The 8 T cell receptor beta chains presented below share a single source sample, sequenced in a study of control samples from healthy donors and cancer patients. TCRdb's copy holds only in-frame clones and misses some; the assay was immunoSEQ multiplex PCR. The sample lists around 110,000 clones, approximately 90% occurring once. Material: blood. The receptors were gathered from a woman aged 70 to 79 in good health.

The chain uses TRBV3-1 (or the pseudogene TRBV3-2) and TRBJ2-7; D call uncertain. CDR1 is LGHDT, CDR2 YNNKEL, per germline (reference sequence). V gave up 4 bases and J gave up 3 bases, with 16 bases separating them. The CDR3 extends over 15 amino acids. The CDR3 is CASSRMGQALYEQYF. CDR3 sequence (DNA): TGTGCCAGCAGCCGGATGGGCCAGGCCCTCTACGAGCAGTACTTC.

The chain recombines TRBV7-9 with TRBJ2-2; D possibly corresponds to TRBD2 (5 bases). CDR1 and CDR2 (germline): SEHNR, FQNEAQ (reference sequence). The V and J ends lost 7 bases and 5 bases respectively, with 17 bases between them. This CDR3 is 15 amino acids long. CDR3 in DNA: TGTGCCAGCACCCGGGCGGCGGGCCGAACCGGGGAGCTGTTTTTT. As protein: CASTRAAGRTGELFF.

CDR3 sequence: CASSQNRDIAGELFF. The CDR3 region has the DNA TGTGCCAGCTCACAGAACCGGGACATCGCCGGGGAGCTGTTTTTT. The V and J genes are TRBV18 and TRBJ2-2; D might be TRBD1 (6 bases). Deletions cut 4 bases from V and 6 bases from J, with 15 bases between. The CDR3 totals 15 residues. Germline values: CDR1 KGHSH, CDR2 LQKENI.

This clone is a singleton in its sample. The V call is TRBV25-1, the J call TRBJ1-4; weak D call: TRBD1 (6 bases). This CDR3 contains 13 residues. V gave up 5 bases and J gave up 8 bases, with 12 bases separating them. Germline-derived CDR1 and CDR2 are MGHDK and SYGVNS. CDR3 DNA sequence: TGTGCCAGCAGTCGGCCAGGGGAGGAAAAACTGTTTTTT. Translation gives CASSRPGEEKLFF.

The CDR3 DNA reads TGTGCCACCTTCCTGGGACAGGAGTTAACTAATGAAAAACTGTTTTTT. Translated: CATFLGQELTNEKLFF. The chain recombines TRBV24-1 with TRBJ1-4; TRBD1 agrees at 8 bases. The CDR3 extends over 16 amino acids. Germline CDR1 KGHDR, CDR2 SFDVKD. The junction had 9 bases not matched to a gene; V was cut back by 9 bases and J by 1 base.

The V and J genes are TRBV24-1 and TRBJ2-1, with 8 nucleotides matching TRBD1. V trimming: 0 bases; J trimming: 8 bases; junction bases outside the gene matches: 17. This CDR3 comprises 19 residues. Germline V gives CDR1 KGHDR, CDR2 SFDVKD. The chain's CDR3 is CATSDLRPQGASYVYEQFF. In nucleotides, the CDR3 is TGTGCCACCAGTGATTTGCGGCCCCAGGGGGCGAGTTATGTCTATGAGCAGTTCTTC.

The CDR3 nucleotides read TGTGCCAGCAGCTCACGGACAGCCTTATCTGAAGCTTTCTTT. This translates into CASSSRTALSEAFF. The V and J genes are TRBV7-2 and TRBJ1-1; D may be TRBD1 (6 bases). CDR1 and CDR2 (germline): SGHTA, FQGNSA. The CDR3 is made up of 14 amino acids. Between the trimmed V and J ends, which lost 4 bases and 6 bases, there was a span of 15 bases.

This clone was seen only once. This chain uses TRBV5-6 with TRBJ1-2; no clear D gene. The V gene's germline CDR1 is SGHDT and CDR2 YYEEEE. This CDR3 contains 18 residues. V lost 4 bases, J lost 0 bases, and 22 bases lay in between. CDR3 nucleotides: TGTGCCAGCAGCACGTTGTCGACGGGATTGGTGGCTAACTATGGCTACACCTTC. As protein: CASSTLSTGLVANYGYTF.